Below are 26 T cell receptor beta chains sequenced from a single sample in a study of cytomegalovirus exposure and HLA in healthy donors. Researchers ran the PCR with 60 Vbeta and 13 Jbeta primers. The data were produced by immunoSEQ multiplex PCR, yet TCRdb's version contains in-frame clones alone and is incomplete. This sample carries roughly 70,000 clones, roughly 81% of them seen once, and the ten largest clones take about 10%. Source material: PBMCs. Every receptor here comes from a human donor in good health.

The V gene is TRBV11-2, the J gene TRBJ1-1; 8 bases are a match to TRBD1. CDR1 SGHAT and CDR2 FQNNGV come from the germline V gene. The CDR3 covers 15 residues. V shed 7 bases, J shed 5 bases, and the junction held 12 bases outside the gene matches. CDR3 residues: CASTPLPGGRTEAFF. DNA for the CDR3: TGTGCCAGCACCCCACTACCAGGGGGCAGAACTGAAGCTTTCTTT.

This rearrangement joins TRBV25-1 to TRBJ2-5, with D perhaps matching TRBD2 (6 bases). V lost 4 bases, J lost 5 bases, and 14 bases lay in between. Germline CDR1 MGHDK, CDR2 SYGVNS. The CDR3 totals 14 residues. The CDR3 spells CASSASSARETQYF. The CDR3 DNA reads as TGTGCCAGCAGTGCCTCTAGCGCGAGGGAGACCCAGTACTTC.

This chain joins TRBV5-1 and TRBJ2-1; 9 bases are shared with TRBD1. The V gene's germline CDR1 is SGHRS and CDR2 YFSETQ. Trimming at V came to 2 bases and at J to 5 bases, leaving 2 bases not matched to a gene. The CDR3 totals 14 residues. CDR3 sequence reads: CASSLQGADNEQFF. CDR3 DNA sequence: TGCGCCAGCAGCTTACAGGGGGCAGACAATGAGCAGTTCTTC.

The V call is TRBV12-5, the J call TRBJ2-1, with TRBD2 identical over 7 bases. CDR1 and CDR2 (germline): LGHNT, FRNRAP. V lost 0 bases and J lost 8; bases outside the gene matches: 16. There are 18 residues in the CDR3. The CDR3 sequence: CASGLVRDGVLAIDEQFF. Here the CDR3 DNA reads TGTGCTAGTGGTTTGGTCCGTGACGGGGTACTAGCGATTGATGAGCAGTTCTTC.

The rearrangement uses TRBV9 and TRBJ1-2; 8 positions match TRBD1. The length of the CDR3 is 17 residues. Germline lookup yields CDR1 SGDLS and CDR2 YYNGEE. V shed 0 bases and J 0 bases; nucleotides not matched to a gene: 7. CDR3 nucleotides: TGTGCCAGCAGCGTAGATCTTAGGACAGGGCCTAACTATGGCTACACCTTC. Its translation is CASSVDLRTGPNYGYTF. Full variable domain (rest looked up from reference TRBV9 and TRBJ1-2): DSGVTQTPKHLITATGQRVTLRCSPRSGDLSVYWYQQSLDQGLQFLIQYYNGEERAKGNILERFSAQQFPDLHSELNLSSLELGDSALYFCASSVDLRTGPNYGYTFGSGTRLTVV.

The V call is TRBV6-1, the J call TRBJ2-3; 7 bases agree with TRBD1. Trimming removed 0 bases from V and 14 bases from J; junction bases left unmatched: 5. Germline CDR1 reads MNHNS; CDR2 reads SASEGT. This CDR3 contains 12 residues. In nucleotides, the CDR3 is TGTGCCAGCAGTGAAGCAGACAGGGTCGCGTATTTT. This translates into CASSEADRVAYF.

The chain employs TRBV15 and TRBJ1-1; a possible D gene is TRBD1 (6 bases). Germline V gene sequence: CDR1 LNHNV, CDR2 YYDKDF (reference sequence). The length of the CDR3 is 12 residues. V was cut by 4 bases and J by 7 bases, with 10 bases left in between. The CDR3, as DNA: TGTGCCACCAGCAAAAACAGGGTTGAAGCTTTCTTT. Its translation is CATSKNRVEAFF. The full variable domain, completed using reference TRBV15 and TRBJ1-1, is DAMVIQNPRYQVTQFGKPVTLSCSQTLNHNVMYWYQQKSSQAPKLLFHYYDKDFNNEADTPDNFQSRRPNTSFCFLDIRSPGLGDTAMYLCATSKNRVEAFFGQGTRLTVV.

There are a few counts of this clone. The genes are TRBV6-1 and TRBJ1-1; TRBD1 matches 7 bases. The CDR3 extends over 13 amino acids. Trimming took 6 bases from V and 5 from J; bases not matched to a gene: 6. Germline CDR1 reads MNHNS; CDR2 reads SASEGT. The DNA for the CDR3 is TGTGCCAGCAGCCTTACAGGGGAGACTGAAGCTTTCTTT. This sequence encodes CASSLTGETEAFF.

V and J are TRBV5-1 and TRBJ2-3; D possibly corresponds to TRBD2 (6 bases). Germline CDR1 and CDR2: SGHRS and YFSETQ. This CDR3 has 13 amino acids. The V and J ends lost 5 bases and 3 bases respectively, with 10 bases between them. The CDR3 sequence: CASRGGTTDTQYF. The CDR3 nucleotides are TGCGCCAGCAGAGGAGGGACGACAGATACGCAGTATTTT.

V is TRBV6-5 and J is TRBJ2-7; 8 positions match TRBD2. The CDR3 runs to 14 residues. In germline, CDR1 is MNHEY, CDR2 SVGAGI. Trimming cost V 4 bases and J 2 bases; bases outside gene matches: 4. CDR3 sequence: CASSFRGGTYEQYF. CDR3 sequence (DNA): TGTGCCAGCAGTTTTCGGGGGGGAACCTACGAGCAGTACTTC.

This clone was observed a few times. The junction departs from germline at one end; a sequencing error may be responsible. This rearrangement joins TRBV6-5 to TRBJ1-1; a possible D gene is TRBD1 (6 bases). This CDR3 has 15 residues. Germline lookup yields CDR1 MNHEY and CDR2 SVGAGI. This CDR3 reads CASSVQGGSQPEAFF. The DNA of the CDR3 is TGTGCCAGCAGTGTCCAAGGGGGAAGCCAACCTGAGGCTTTCTTT.

The chain has TRBV7-2 and TRBJ1-1; no reliable D call. CDR1 and CDR2 (germline): SGHTA, FQGNSA. The CDR3 is made up of 11 amino acids. V lost 5 bases and J lost 9, with 10 bases in between. The CDR3 region has the DNA TGTGCCAGCAGCATCGGAGGTCAAGCTTTCTTT. It codes for CASSIGGQAFF.

V usage is TRBV4-1 and J usage is TRBJ2-7; D remains unclear. The V gene lost 2 bases and the J gene lost 0 bases, with 8 bases spanning the gap. CDR1 is MGHRA and CDR2 is YSYEKL in the germline V gene. The length of the CDR3 is 14 residues. The chain's CDR3 is CASSQTDSSYEQYF. DNA of the CDR3: TGCGCCAGCAGCCAAACAGATAGCTCCTACGAGCAGTACTTC.

V is TRBV2 and J is TRBJ2-1; 8 bases agree with TRBD2. The ends lost 2 bases at V and 7 bases at J; junction bases unmatched: 7. Germline lookup yields CDR1 SNHLY and CDR2 FYNNEI. The CDR3 contains 15 residues. CDR3: CASSELSGTSNEQFF. The CDR3 coding sequence is TGTGCCAGCAGTGAACTCTCCGGGACTAGTAATGAGCAGTTCTTC.

The V gene is TRBV6-4, the J gene TRBJ2-7; D might be TRBD2 (6 bases). The CDR3 spans 17 residues. With 0 bases removed from V and 2 bases from J, the gap between germline ends came to 17 bases. Germline CDR1 MRHNA, CDR2 SNTAGT. As DNA, the CDR3 is TGTGCCAGCAGTGACTCGGGTGGAGGGAAATGTACCTACGAGCAGTACTTC. It is translated as CASSDSGGGKCTYEQYF.

The gene calls are TRBV30 and TRBJ2-7, with TRBD2 matching 13 bases. The V and J ends lost 6 bases and 3 bases, in that order; junction bases with no gene match: 5. The CDR3 covers 14 residues. Germline CDR1 is GTSNPN and CDR2 is SVGIG (reference sequence). CDR3 in amino acids: CACSGLAGFYEQYF. In nucleotides, the CDR3 is TGTGCCTGTTCGGGACTAGCGGGATTCTACGAGCAGTACTTC.

This clone was picked up a small number of times. V and J are TRBV6-1 and TRBJ2-1, with a possible D match to TRBD2 (5 bases). V gave up 5 bases and J gave up 9 bases, with 14 bases separating them. The CDR3 is made up of 13 amino acids. CDR1 is MNHNS and CDR2 is SASEGT in the germline V gene. The CDR3 DNA reads TGTGCCAGCAGTCCGGTGACCGGAGGTGAGCAGTTCTTC. Residues: CASSPVTGGEQFF.

This clone was picked up a small number of times. The chain links TRBV7-3 to TRBJ1-1, with TRBD1 as a possible D gene (6 bases). The V and J ends lost 1 base and 8 bases respectively, with 11 bases between them. The CDR3 is 13 amino acids. Germline assignment: CDR1 SGHTA and CDR2 FQGTGA. CDR3 sequence: CASSLSRGKEAFF. The DNA of the CDR3 is TGTGCCAGCAGCTTAAGCAGGGGTAAGGAAGCTTTCTTT.

This chain connects TRBV6-4 to TRBJ2-2; a possible D gene is TRBD1 (6 bases). The CDR3 has 14 amino acids. Germline values: CDR1 MRHNA, CDR2 SNTAGT. The germline V and J ends were trimmed by 5 bases and 4 bases, with 11 bases remaining between them. The DNA for the CDR3 is TGTGCCAGCAGTAGTACAGGGAGCACCGGGGAGCTGTTTTTT. It encodes CASSSTGSTGELFF.

The chain links TRBV28 to TRBJ2-1; 11 bases are a match to TRBD1. The V and J ends lost 2 bases and 3 bases, in that order; junction bases with no gene match: 6. The CDR3 is 17 amino acids. Germline lookup yields CDR1 MDHEN and CDR2 SYDVKM. In nucleotides, the CDR3 is TGTGCCAGCAGTTTACGATGGGACAGGGGGATCTACAATGAGCAGTTCTTC. Protein product: CASSLRWDRGIYNEQFF.

The rearrangement links TRBV6-6 to TRBJ2-1; 8 positions agree with TRBD2. The germline V gene has CDR1 MNHNY and CDR2 SVGAGI (reference sequence). The V segment lost 5 bases and the J segment 4 bases; nucleotides outside the gene matches: 10. The CDR3 sequence is 16 residues long. CDR3 bases: TGTGCCAGCAGTGTATCCCTAGCGGGCCAATACAATGAGCAGTTCTTC. This codes for CASSVSLAGQYNEQFF.

The rearrangement uses TRBV29-1 and TRBJ2-5, with a tentative D call TRBD2 (5 bases). The J call may be wrong; the DNA end is better matched by TRBJ2-7. The germline CDR1 and CDR2 sequences are SQVTM and ANQGSEA. The CDR3 length is 13 residues. The CDR3 region has the DNA TGCAGCGTTGAGCGGGCTGACTCCTACGAGCAGTACTTC. The encoded protein is CSVERADSYEQYF.

The chain links TRBV30 to TRBJ1-5; no clear D gene. Germline V gives CDR1 GTSNPN, CDR2 SVGIG (reference sequence). CDR3 length: 13 residues. V was clipped by 0 bases and J by 5 bases, with 8 bases between them. The CDR3 coding sequence is TGTGCCTGGAGTGTACGGTTGGATCAGCCCCAGCATTTT. It codes for CAWSVRLDQPQHF.

The rearrangement joins TRBV28 to TRBJ2-7, with 7 positions matching TRBD1. This CDR3 is 14 amino acids long. The junction had 7 bases not matched to a gene; V was cut back by 2 bases and J by 6 bases. The germline gives CDR1 MDHEN, CDR2 SYDVKM. The CDR3 DNA reads as TGTGCCAGCAGTTTAACAGGGGCTTCTGGCGAGCAGTACTTC. This gives the protein CASSLTGASGEQYF.

This chain joins TRBV12-5 and TRBJ2-7; 8 bases match TRBD2. The germline V gene encodes CDR1 LGHNT and CDR2 FRNRAP. Losses at the gene ends were 2 bases for V and 7 bases for J; bases not matched to a gene: 10. The CDR3 runs 15 residues. The CDR3 nucleotides read TGTGCTAGTGGTTTGAGAAGTAGCGGGGTTCGGGAGCAGTACTTC. Translation: CASGLRSSGVREQYF. Using reference TRBV12-5 and TRBJ2-7 for the parts outside the CDR3, the full variable domain is DARVTQTPRHKVTEMGQEVTMRCQPILGHNTVFWYRQTMMQGLELLAYFRNRAPLDDSGMPKDRFSAEMPDATLATLKIQPSEPRDSAVYFCASGLRSSGVREQYFGPGTRLTVT.

The chain is built from TRBV11-3 and TRBJ1-1; 8 bases are a match to TRBD1. Trimming took 5 bases from V and 4 from J; bases not matched to a gene: 6. Germline V gene data show CDR1 as SGHNT and CDR2 as YENEEA. The CDR3 has 14 amino acids. DNA of the CDR3: TGTGCCAGCAGCCCCGACAGGGGCAGCACTGAAGCTTTCTTT. Translated: CASSPDRGSTEAFF.